The rows below give T cell receptor beta chains drawn from one sample of a study of blood T cell repertoires in COVID-19. Profiling relied on immunoSEQ multiplex PCR, and the TCRdb table lists in-frame clones only, not all of them. The table shows about 240,000 clones, with 75% to 85% occurring only once. The sample consisted of peripheral blood. These receptor sequences come from an older woman with active or convalescent COVID-19. Both conserved end residues are part of each CDR3. A D gene is named only where the DNA matches it firmly. Clone size is given for some rows only: seen once, a few or many times, or a class if the clone is expanded.

abundance	j_gene	v_gene	d_gene	CDR3nt	CDR3aa
-	TRBJ2-7	TRBV2	-	TGTGCCAGCAGGAGGGGGCGCGGGGACGAGCAGTACTTC	CASRRGRGDEQYF
-	TRBJ1-6	TRBV19	-	TGTGCCAGTAGTCTAACGTCCTCGGGGAGGAATAATTCACCCCTCCACTTT	CASSLTSSGRNNSPLHF
-	TRBJ1-2	TRBV19	-	TGTGCCAGTAGTACAGGGTCGACGGCTAACTATGGCTACACCTTC	CASSTGSTANYGYTF
-	TRBJ1-3	TRBV18	-	TGTGCCAGCTCACGGGAGGGGTTGGCTGGAAACACCATATATTTT	CASSREGLAGNTIYF
-	TRBJ2-1	TRBV27	-	TGTGCCAGCAGTTTAATCGGTAACTACAATGAGCAGTTCTTC	CASSLIGNYNEQFF
-	TRBJ2-5	TRBV7-9	-	TGTGCCAGCAGCTTACAGGGCAGGGAGGAAGAGACCCAGTACTTC	CASSLQGREEETQYF
few	TRBJ1-4	TRBV21-1	-	TGTGCCAGCAGCAAAGACAGGGGGGATGAAAAACTGTTTTTT	CASSKDRGDEKLFF
-	TRBJ2-6	TRBV27	-	TGTGCCAGCAGGGAGGGGCGACTCTCTGCCTCTGGGGCCAACGTCCTGACTTTC	CASREGRLSASGANVLTF
-	TRBJ2-4	TRBV30	-	TGTGCCTGGGCAATCAGGGGACCCAAAAACATTCAGTACTTC	CAWAIRGPKNIQYF
-	TRBJ1-5	TRBV7-9	-	TGTGCCAGCAGCCGAACGGAGGGAGGCAATCAGCCCCAGCATTTT	CASSRTEGGNQPQHF